The TCR beta chain under discussion was sequenced for a study of cytomegalovirus exposure and HLA in healthy donors. On the study more broadly: Unique TCRs numbering approximately 80 million, obtained from HLA-typed donors, made up an early data release.

Study conclusions and caveats: Later on, analysis showed that most CMV-associated TCR beta chains appeared to be HLA-restricted.

The PCR was carried out with 60 Vbeta primers and 13 Jbeta primers. The repertoire was sequenced with immunoSEQ multiplex PCR; TCRdb's copy has only in-frame clones and lacks some. The sample holds some 99,000 clones, under 75% seen once. On this clone: Its antigen remains unidentified.

Between the trimmed V and J ends, which lost 3 bases and 10 bases, there was a span of 15 bases. Per the germline V gene, CDR1 is LNHDA and CDR2 is SQIVND (reference sequence). The CDR3 covers 13 residues. The receptor was isolated from a female donor in good health and CMV-seronegative. Material: PBMCs. The rearrangement links TRBV19 to TRBJ1-1; D possibly corresponds to TRBD1 (5 bases). The DNA of the CDR3 is TGTGCCAGTAGTATTGGGGCAAAAGGGGTAGCTTTCTTT. Residues: CASSIGAKGVAFF.